Described below is a single TCR beta chain sequence and its context. Its target is unknown. Everyone in the study who had HIV was treated in the United States. This sample was included in a study of long-term antiretroviral therapy in people with HIV. Study conclusions and caveats: Clones that expanded before ART (that is, prior to treatment) dominated the repertoire at all time points.

Sequencing relied on immunoSEQ assay v3.0, run at survey level. The sequencing target was about 35,000-55,000 T-cell genomes per sample. Produced via immunoSEQ multiplex PCR; TCRdb's table is partial and in-frame only. The data hold tens of thousands of clones, with about 80% observed a single time. The germline gives CDR1 GTSNPN, CDR2 SVGIG (reference sequence). The length of the CDR3 is 13 residues. V gave up 0 bases and J gave up 3 bases, with 6 bases separating them. The sample was unsorted PBMCs, taken 0.7 years before starting antiretroviral therapy. The gene calls are TRBV30 and TRBJ1-3; D gene uncertain. The clonotype comes from a man aged 30-40 years with HIV. For the CDR3, the DNA is TGTGCCTGGAGTGTAGTGATTGGAAACACCATATATTTT. This encodes CAWSVVIGNTIYF.